Following are 21 T cell receptor beta chains from one sample sequenced in a study of CD8+ T cells in alopecia areata. Extracted RNA was reverse transcribed, and the resulting cDNA served as sequencing template. The data were produced by immunoSEQ multiplex PCR, yet TCRdb's version contains in-frame clones alone and is incomplete. The sample offers around 300,000 clones and no singletons, the top ten holding about 1.1%. The sorting of pooled cutaneous lymph node cells relied on CD4, CD8alpha, NKG2D, NKG2ACE and other markers. Specimen: CD4+ T cells sorted from a lymph node. All receptors come from a C3H/HeJ mouse with alopecia areata. MHC haplotype of the strain: H2-k.

This clone was seen a few times. Gene names and germline match the mouse. The read terminates 3 residues ahead of where the CDR3 ends, so the germline J gene completes it. J is TRBJ1-6 and V is TRBV14, with 7 bases fitting TRBD1. TRBJ1-6 is an ORF, and what it does is uncertain. Per the germline V gene, CDR1 is SGHDT and CDR2 is FRDEAV. Losses at the gene ends were 2 bases for V and 6 bases for J; bases not matched to a gene: 2. The CDR3 consists of 14 residues. The CDR3 bases that were read are TGTGCCAGCAGTTTAGGGGGCGGTAATTCGCCC. Translating it yields CASSLGGGNSP. The whole CDR3 region reads CASSLGGGNSPLYF.

With respect to this clone: Germline and genes here are mouse. The read comes to an end 4 residues before the CDR3 does, leaving the germline J gene to fill in the end. The same CDR3 also results from other DNA sequences found in this sample. The rearrangement joins TRBV1 to TRBJ2-7; 10 bases agree with TRBD2. The CDR3 runs 14 residues. Germline V gene lookup returns CDR1 NSQYPW and CDR2 LRSPGD (reference sequence). Partial CDR3 DNA: TGCACCTGCAGTGCCGGACTGGGGGTTTAT. Translated, it gives CTCSAGLGVY. The whole CDR3 reads CTCSAGLGVYEQYF.

About this clone itself: Gene and germline names: mouse. The sequenced fragment ends 4 residues before the CDR3 boundary, so the rest is inferred from the germline J gene. Other DNA sequences in this sample translate to the same CDR3. The V call is TRBV1, the J call TRBJ2-3, with 8 bases fitting TRBD2. Germline lookup yields CDR1 NSQYPW and CDR2 LRSPGD (reference sequence). V shed 0 bases, J shed 1 base, and the junction held 0 bases outside the gene matches. The CDR3 is made up of 15 amino acids. This CDR3 is CTCSAETGGAETLYF. The CDR3 bases that were read are TGCACCTGCAGTGCAGAGACTGGGGGTGCAGAA.

At least ten counts were recorded for this clone. Gene names are the mouse ones. The CDR3 end is not reached by the read, which stops 4 residues before it; the germline J gene fills it in. Within the sample, other DNA sequences also encode this same CDR3. This chain joins TRBV1 and TRBJ2-3, with D unresolved. V gave up 2 bases and J gave up 0 bases, with 3 bases separating them. Per the germline V gene, CDR1 is NSQYPW and CDR2 is LRSPGD (reference sequence). There are 13 residues in the CDR3. CDR3 sequence: CTCSASSAETLYF. The sequenced part of the CDR3 DNA is TGCACCTGCAGTGCATCTAGTGCAGAA.

Details on this clone: The germline and genes are mouse ones. The read stops 4 residues short of the end of the CDR3; the missing end is completed from the germline J gene. V and J are TRBV5 and TRBJ2-7; D unclear. The V and J ends lost 4 bases and 0 bases respectively, with 10 bases between them. Per germline, CDR1 LGHNA and CDR2 YNLKQL (reference sequence). This CDR3 is built from 14 residues. The chain's CDR3 is CASSPRWSSYEQYF. The sequenced part of the CDR3 DNA is TGTGCCAGCAGCCCCCGCTGGAGCTCCTAT.

There are a few counts of this clone. The gene symbols are mouse symbols. The CDR3 extends 4 residues past the end of the read, so its final part is completed from the germline J gene. V is TRBV19 and J is TRBJ2-1, with TRBD1 matching 12 bases. This CDR3 region has 16 residues. In germline, CDR1 is FNHDT, CDR2 SITEND (reference sequence). CDR3 residues: CASSTPRDRGRAEQFF. CDR3 bases read: TGTGCCAGCAGTACCCCCCGGGACAGGGGGCGGGCT.

Worth noting for this clone: Gene names denote mouse genes. The read is 4 residues too short to cover the CDR3 end, so that end is filled in from the germline J gene. The chain employs TRBV17 and TRBJ2-5; TRBD2 is a possible D gene (6 bases). This CDR3 comprises 16 residues. CDR1 is MNHDT and CDR2 is YYDKIL in the germline V gene. V lost 0 bases and J 1 base, leaving 11 bases between the germline ends. The CDR3 spells CASSRDRLGDQDTQYF. The part of the CDR3 DNA that was read is TGTGCTAGCAGTAGAGATCGGTTGGGGGACCAAGAC.

Worth noting for this clone: The genes are named according to mouse. Incomplete CDR3 DNA: TGTGCCAGCAGTGATGCTGGGGGGGAC. This translates into CASSDAGGD. The CDR3 reads in full as CASSDAGGDDYTF. The chain recombines TRBV13-1 with TRBJ1-2; TRBD1 might be the D (5 bases). The read ends 4 residues before the CDR3 terminus; that terminus is restored from the germline J gene. The CDR3 totals 13 residues. Germline V gives CDR1 NSHNY, CDR2 SYGAGN.

About this clone: Genes and germline are mouse. The read terminates 4 residues ahead of where the CDR3 ends, so the germline J gene completes it. In the same sample, other DNA sequences code for this CDR3. This rearrangement joins TRBV19 to TRBJ2-1; perhaps TRBD2 as D (6 bases). CDR3 length equals 14 residues. Germline V lookup: CDR1 FNHDT, CDR2 SITEND (reference sequence). V was pared by 4 bases and J by 2 bases, with 10 bases between. The CDR3 is CASSPLGDYAEQFF. The sequenced part of the CDR3 DNA is TGTGCCAGCAGTCCACTGGGAGACTATGCT.

This clone has only a few counts. Gene names and germline refer to mouse. Coverage ceases 4 residues before the CDR3 finishes, and the germline J gene fills in the end. Distinct nucleotide sequences in the sample also encode this CDR3. The chain joins TRBV5 to TRBJ1-2; 10 positions agree with TRBD1. The CDR3 has 15 residues. After removal of 4 bases from V and 3 bases from J, the junction contained 5 bases not matched to a gene. Germline lookup yields CDR1 LGHNA and CDR2 YNLKQL (reference sequence). Here the CDR3 reads CASSPTGTGDSDYTF. Partial CDR3 DNA: TGTGCCAGCAGCCCCACCGGGACAGGGGACTCC.

Regarding this clone: Mouse gene names apply. The read terminates 4 residues ahead of where the CDR3 ends, so the germline J gene completes it. This CDR3 is also generated by other DNA sequences in the sample. This chain connects TRBV19 to TRBJ2-5, with 8 bases identical to TRBD2. The CDR3 has 14 amino acids. V dropped 2 bases and J dropped 1; count of bases not matched to a gene: 0. The germline gives CDR1 FNHDT, CDR2 SITEND (reference sequence). The DNA read from the CDR3 is TGTGCCAGCAGTATGACTGGGGACCAAGAC. Residues: CASSMTGDQD. The entire CDR3 protein is CASSMTGDQDTQYF. The full variable domain, completed using reference TRBV19 and TRBJ2-5, is GGIITQTPKFLIGQEGQKLTLKCQQNFNHDTMYWYRQDSGKGLRLIYYSITENDLQKGDLSEGYDASREKKSSFSLTVTSAQKNEMAVFLCASSMTGDQDTQYFGPGTRLLVL.

This clone was found a few times. Gene and germline names: mouse. Read sequence stops 3 residues before the CDR3 end, and the germline J gene provides the missing end. V gene TRBV13-1 combines with J gene TRBJ1-6, with TRBD1 matching over 12 bases. TRBJ1-6 is classed as an ORF, of uncertain function. The CDR3 runs to 15 residues. The V gene's germline CDR1 is NSHNY and CDR2 SYGAGN. With V trimmed by 2 bases and J by 7 bases, 1 base remained unmatched. CDR3 DNA, as far as it was read: TGTGCCAGCAGTGAGGGACAGGGGGCAAATTCGCCC. As protein: CASSEGQGANSP. The whole CDR3 sequence reads CASSEGQGANSPLYF.

Concerning this clone: Gene names and germline refer to mouse. The CDR3 region is CAWSPGGDTEVFF. CDR3 bases read: TGTGCCTGGAGCCCCGGTGGGGACACA. The rearrangement uses TRBV31 and TRBJ1-1, with D hard to call. The read comes to an end 4 residues before the CDR3 does, leaving the germline J gene to fill in the end. Per germline, CDR1 GKSSPN and CDR2 SITVG. CDR3 size: 13 residues. Trimming left V 3 bases short and J 3 bases short, with 11 bases between.

In the case of this clone: Mouse germline and gene names are used. Coverage ceases 4 residues before the CDR3 finishes, and the germline J gene fills in the end. Other DNA sequences in the sample encode the same CDR3. The chain is built from TRBV13-1 and TRBJ1-1; D is undetermined. The CDR3 is 12 amino acids. CDR1 is NSHNY and CDR2 is SYGAGN in the germline V gene. CDR3 DNA, as far as it was read: TGTGCCAGCAGTGATGCAGCGCCA. Its protein is CASSDAAP. The entire CDR3 sequence reads CASSDAAPEVFF.

With respect to this clone: Gene names follow the mouse nomenclature. The missing CDR3 end, 4 residues past where the read stops, is filled in from the germline J gene. The sample carries other DNA sequences with the same CDR3. V gene TRBV19 combines with J gene TRBJ1-2; 8 positions match TRBD1. Germline lookup yields CDR1 FNHDT and CDR2 SITEND (reference sequence). The CDR3 has 14 amino acids. Losses at the gene ends were 4 bases for V and 1 base for J; bases not matched to a gene: 3. The part of the CDR3 DNA that was read is TGTGCCAGCAGTCGCGACAGGGGAAACTCC. Translating it yields CASSRDRGNS. The CDR3 as a whole reads CASSRDRGNSDYTF.

The table lists this clone with a few counts. Mouse gene names apply. The CDR3 end falls 4 residues outside the read, so it is completed with the germline J gene. This chain links TRBV1 with TRBJ2-1; 7 nucleotides match TRBD2. This CDR3 spans 13 amino acids. CDR1 and CDR2 from the germline V gene are NSQYPW and LRSPGD (reference sequence). The CDR3 DNA, read in part, is TGCACCTGCAGTGCAGGGGGGGGGACT. It yields the protein CTCSAGGGT. The entire CDR3 reads CTCSAGGGTEQFF.

This clone was observed a handful of times. Gene and germline names: mouse. Coverage ceases 4 residues before the CDR3 finishes, and the germline J gene fills in the end. The chain uses TRBV19 and TRBJ1-1; 7 nucleotides agree with TRBD1. J gave up 4 bases and V 5 bases, and 8 bases lay outside the gene matches. This CDR3 has 14 residues. The germline CDR1 and CDR2 sequences are FNHDT and SITEND (reference sequence). This chain's CDR3 is CASRPLTGTTEVFF. The CDR3 bases that were read are TGTGCCAGCAGGCCTCTGACAGGGACCACA. Full variable domain (rest looked up from reference TRBV19 and TRBJ1-1): GGIITQTPKFLIGQEGQKLTLKCQQNFNHDTMYWYRQDSGKGLRLIYYSITENDLQKGDLSEGYDASREKKSSFSLTVTSAQKNEMAVFLCASRPLTGTTEVFFGKGTRLTVV.

This clone was detected only a few times. Genes and germline are mouse. The sequence runs out 4 residues before the end of the CDR3; the remainder is reconstructed from the germline J gene. Additional DNA sequences in this sample encode the identical CDR3. V gene TRBV19 combines with J gene TRBJ2-5; D perhaps matches TRBD1 (5 bases). V was cut by 2 bases and J by 3 bases, with 7 bases left in between. The CDR3 has 13 residues. Germline V CDR1 and CDR2: FNHDT, SITEND (reference sequence). Partial CDR3 DNA: TGTGCCAGCAGTATCAGGGCGCAAGAC. It encodes CASSIRAQD. In full, the CDR3 reads CASSIRAQDTQYF.

This clone was seen a few times. Gene names and germline match the mouse. The CDR3 end is not reached by the read, which stops 4 residues before it; the germline J gene fills it in. This rearrangement joins TRBV12-1 to TRBJ2-2, with D possibly being TRBD1 (7 bases). The CDR3 loop spans 17 amino acids. V was shortened by 0 bases and J by 3 bases, with 16 bases between the two germline ends. Germline values: CDR1 SGHSN, CDR2 HYEKVE. CDR3 bases read: TGTGCCAGCTCTCTCGACGAAGGGGGCGCGGACACCGGG. As protein: CASSLDEGGADTG. The entire CDR3 protein is CASSLDEGGADTGQLYF. Supplemented by reference TRBV12-1 and TRBJ2-2, the full variable domain reads DSGVVQSPRHIIKEKGGRSVLTCIPISGHSNVVWYQQTLGKELKFLIQHYEKVERDKGFLPSRFSVQQFDDYHSEMNMSALELEDSAMYFCASSLDEGGADTGQLYFGEGSKLTVL.

In this sample, this clone turned up a few times. Gene and germline names: mouse. The read stops 4 residues short of the end of the CDR3; the missing end is completed from the germline J gene. The chain recombines TRBV5 with TRBJ1-1; TRBD1 matches 8 bases. CDR3 length: 14 amino acids. The V segment lost 2 bases and the J segment 4 bases; nucleotides outside the gene matches: 3. The germline V gene encodes CDR1 LGHNA and CDR2 YNLKQL (reference sequence). The CDR3 is CASSQQGASTEVFF. The sequenced part of the CDR3 DNA is TGTGCCAGCAGCCAACAGGGGGCCAGCACA.

Details on this clone: Genes and germline come from the mouse. Read data end 4 residues before the CDR3 end; the end is taken from the germline J gene. The chain employs TRBV13-1 and TRBJ2-7; 12 positions match TRBD1. The germline CDR1 and CDR2 sequences are NSHNY and SYGAGN. This CDR3 spans 15 amino acids. CDR3 DNA (partial): TGTGCCAGCAGTGATTGGGACAGGGGGCATGAT. Translating it yields CASSDWDRGHD. The whole CDR3 reads CASSDWDRGHDEQYF.